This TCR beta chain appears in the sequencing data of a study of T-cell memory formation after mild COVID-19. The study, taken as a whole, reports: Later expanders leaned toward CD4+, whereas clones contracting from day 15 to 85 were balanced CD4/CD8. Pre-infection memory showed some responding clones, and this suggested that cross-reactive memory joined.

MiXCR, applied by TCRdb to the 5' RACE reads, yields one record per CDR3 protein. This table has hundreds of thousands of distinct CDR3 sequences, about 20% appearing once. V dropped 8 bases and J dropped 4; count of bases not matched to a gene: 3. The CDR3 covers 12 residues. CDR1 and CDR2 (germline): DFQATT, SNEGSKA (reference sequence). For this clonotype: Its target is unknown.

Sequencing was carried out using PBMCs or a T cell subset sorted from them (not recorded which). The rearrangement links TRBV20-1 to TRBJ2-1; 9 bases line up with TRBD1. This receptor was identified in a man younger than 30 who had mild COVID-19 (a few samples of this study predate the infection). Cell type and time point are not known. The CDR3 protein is CSRTGVYNEQFF. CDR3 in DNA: TGCAGTCGGACAGGGGTATACAATGAGCAGTTCTTC.